The rows below give T cell receptor beta chains drawn from one sample of a study of blood T cell repertoires in COVID-19. Repertoires were generated with immunoSEQ multiplex PCR, while TCRdb's copy carries only in-frame clones and drops some. The data hold 150,000 or so clones, with approximately 90% observed a single time. Sequencing was done on a sample of PBMCs or T cells enriched from blood (not recorded which). The receptor set was obtained from a woman between 50 and 59 years old who had recovered from COVID-19. CDR3s include the opening cysteine and the closing phenylalanine or tryptophan. The order of the fields is clone size, V gene, J gene, D gene, CDR3 protein, CDR3 DNA. D genes are given only for firm matches. Clone size is given for some rows only: seen once, a few or many times, or a class if the clone is expanded.

clone_size: -
v_call: TRBV7-2
j_call: TRBJ2-7
d_call: TRBD2
cdr3_aa: CASSMTSASSYEQYF
cdr3_nt: TGTGCCAGCAGCATGACTAGCGCCAGCTCCTACGAGCAGTACTTC

clone_size: -
v_call: TRBV7-9
j_call: TRBJ2-4
d_call: -
cdr3_aa: CASSLDWGPKNIQYF
cdr3_nt: TGTGCCAGCAGCTTAGATTGGGGGCCCAAAAACATTCAGTACTTC

clone_size: -
v_call: TRBV5-1
j_call: TRBJ1-4
d_call: -
cdr3_aa: CASSTDTGRGGGKLFF
cdr3_nt: TGCGCCAGCAGCACGGATACAGGGAGGGGCGGAGGGAAACTGTTTTTT

clone_size: -
v_call: TRBV4-2
j_call: TRBJ1-5
d_call: -
cdr3_aa: CASSQESLGRQPQHF
cdr3_nt: TGTGCCAGCAGCCAAGAGTCCCTGGGGAGACAGCCCCAGCATTTT

clone_size: -
v_call: TRBV19
j_call: TRBJ2-7
d_call: -
cdr3_aa: CASSPFLRTVPHEQYF
cdr3_nt: TGTGCCAGTAGCCCTTTCCTGAGGACAGTCCCCCACGAGCAGTACTTC

clone_size: -
v_call: TRBV7-8
j_call: TRBJ2-5
d_call: TRBD2
cdr3_aa: CASSLGSGRVVEETQYF
cdr3_nt: TGTGCCAGCAGCTTAGGGAGCGGGAGAGTCGTCGAAGAGACCCAGTACTTC

clone_size: -
v_call: TRBV6-5
j_call: TRBJ2-7
d_call: TRBD1
cdr3_aa: CASRGQGGVYEQYF
cdr3_nt: TGTGCCAGCAGGGGACAGGGGGGAGTCTACGAGCAGTACTTC

clone_size: -
v_call: TRBV5-1
j_call: TRBJ2-2
d_call: TRBD2
cdr3_aa: CASRKASGGNTGELFF
cdr3_nt: TGCGCCAGCAGGAAGGCTAGCGGGGGAAACACCGGGGAGCTGTTTTTT

clone_size: -
v_call: TRBV19
j_call: TRBJ2-2
d_call: -
cdr3_aa: CASSPEVNTGELFF
cdr3_nt: TGTGCCAGTAGTCCGGAGGTGAACACCGGGGAGCTGTTTTTT

clone_size: -
v_call: TRBV27
j_call: TRBJ1-1
d_call: TRBD1
cdr3_aa: CASSYAGGWTEAFF
cdr3_nt: TGTGCCAGCAGTTATGCAGGGGGCTGGACTGAAGCTTTCTTT

clone_size: -
v_call: TRBV13
j_call: TRBJ2-1
d_call: TRBD1
cdr3_aa: CASSSGQGGYNEQFF
cdr3_nt: TGTGCCAGCAGCTCTGGACAGGGGGGATACAATGAGCAGTTCTTC

clone_size: -
v_call: TRBV5-4
j_call: TRBJ2-2
d_call: TRBD2
cdr3_aa: CASSKFQAGGTTGELFF
cdr3_nt: TGTGCCAGCAGCAAATTCCAAGCGGGGGGAACCACCGGGGAGCTGTTTTTT

clone_size: -
v_call: TRBV6-2/TRBV6-3
j_call: TRBJ2-1
d_call: -
cdr3_aa: CASSYGTAYNEQFF
cdr3_nt: TGTGCCAGCAGTTACGGGACTGCCTACAATGAGCAGTTCTTC

clone_size: -
v_call: TRBV18
j_call: TRBJ2-6
d_call: -
cdr3_aa: CASSPSGGANVLTF
cdr3_nt: TGTGCCAGCTCACCAAGCGGGGGGGCCAACGTCCTGACTTTC

clone_size: few
v_call: TRBV11-2
j_call: TRBJ2-5
d_call: -
cdr3_aa: CASTEGLGETQYF
cdr3_nt: TGTGCCAGTACTGAGGGCTTGGGGGAGACCCAGTACTTC

clone_size: once
v_call: TRBV6-1
j_call: TRBJ2-6
d_call: -
cdr3_aa: CASSESAALRANVLTF
cdr3_nt: TGTGCCAGCAGTGAATCGGCAGCGCTAAGGGCCAACGTCCTGACTTTC

clone_size: -
v_call: TRBV27
j_call: TRBJ2-7
d_call: TRBD2
cdr3_aa: CASSPAGDLPYEQYF
cdr3_nt: TGTGCCAGCAGTCCAGCGGGGGACCTGCCCTACGAGCAGTACTTC

clone_size: -
v_call: TRBV29-1
j_call: TRBJ1-5
d_call: TRBD1
cdr3_aa: CSVADRSNQPQHF
cdr3_nt: TGCAGCGTTGCGGACAGGAGCAATCAGCCCCAGCATTTT

clone_size: -
v_call: TRBV19
j_call: TRBJ1-5
d_call: -
cdr3_aa: CASTGPGIQPQHF
cdr3_nt: TGTGCCAGTACCGGACCAGGGATTCAGCCCCAGCATTTT

clone_size: -
v_call: TRBV2
j_call: TRBJ2-4
d_call: TRBD1
cdr3_aa: CASSRTGSNIQYF
cdr3_nt: TGTGCCAGCAGTCGGACAGGGTCAAACATTCAGTACTTC

clone_size: -
v_call: TRBV7-9
j_call: TRBJ1-6
d_call: -
cdr3_aa: CASVPSSYNSPLHF
cdr3_nt: TGTGCCAGCGTTCCGAGCTCCTATAATTCACCCCTCCACTTT

clone_size: -
v_call: TRBV4-3
j_call: TRBJ2-1
d_call: TRBD2
cdr3_aa: CASSQDLAGGLGQFF
cdr3_nt: TGCGCCAGCAGCCAAGATCTAGCGGGGGGTCTGGGGCAGTTCTTC

clone_size: -
v_call: TRBV5-8
j_call: TRBJ1-6
d_call: -
cdr3_aa: CASSLPRSYNSPLHF
cdr3_nt: TGTGCCAGCAGCTTGCCCCGCTCCTATAATTCACCCCTCCACTTT

clone_size: -
v_call: TRBV6-1
j_call: TRBJ2-7
d_call: TRBD1
cdr3_aa: CASSESGQAYEQYF
cdr3_nt: TGTGCCAGCAGTGAATCCGGACAGGCCTACGAGCAGTACTTC

clone_size: few
v_call: TRBV5-6
j_call: TRBJ2-7
d_call: -
cdr3_aa: CASSLGRGAEQYF
cdr3_nt: TGTGCCAGCAGCTTGGGCCGGGGGGCTGAGCAGTACTTC

clone_size: -
v_call: TRBV7-2
j_call: TRBJ2-7
d_call: TRBD2
cdr3_aa: CASSLGLAGGYEQYF
cdr3_nt: TGTGCCAGCAGCTTAGGTTTAGCGGGGGGCTACGAGCAGTACTTC

clone_size: -
v_call: TRBV13
j_call: TRBJ1-3
d_call: -
cdr3_aa: CASSLTTGNTIYF
cdr3_nt: TGTGCCAGCAGCCTAACTACTGGAAACACCATATATTTT

clone_size: -
v_call: TRBV3-1/TRBV3-2
j_call: TRBJ2-3
d_call: -
cdr3_aa: CASSQAVGRADTQYF
cdr3_nt: TGTGCCAGCAGCCAAGCAGTGGGCAGAGCAGATACGCAGTATTTT

clone_size: -
v_call: TRBV19
j_call: TRBJ1-1
d_call: TRBD1
cdr3_aa: CASSIVRTGVGKAFF
cdr3_nt: TGTGCCAGTAGTATAGTTCGGACAGGGGTTGGGAAAGCTTTCTTT

clone_size: -
v_call: TRBV25-1
j_call: TRBJ1-1
d_call: -
cdr3_aa: CASSARIGQGSTEAFF
cdr3_nt: TGTGCCAGCAGTGCTCGAATTGGCCAGGGGAGCACTGAAGCTTTCTTT

clone_size: -
v_call: TRBV16
j_call: TRBJ2-3
d_call: TRBD2
cdr3_aa: CASSQSILAGGNSTDTQYF
cdr3_nt: TGTGCCAGCAGCCAATCTATTCTAGCGGGGGGTAATAGCACAGATACGCAGTATTTT

clone_size: few
v_call: TRBV6-1
j_call: TRBJ2-7
d_call: TRBD1
cdr3_aa: CASSERTGLAFLEQYF
cdr3_nt: TGTGCCAGCAGTGAAAGGACAGGGCTAGCTTTCCTCGAGCAGTACTTC

clone_size: -
v_call: TRBV28
j_call: TRBJ1-5
d_call: -
cdr3_aa: CASRAGDASNQPQHF
cdr3_nt: TGTGCCAGCAGGGCAGGCGATGCAAGCAATCAGCCCCAGCATTTT

clone_size: -
v_call: TRBV27
j_call: TRBJ2-2
d_call: TRBD2
cdr3_aa: CASSFAGGNTGELFF
cdr3_nt: TGTGCCAGCAGTTTTGCGGGGGGGAACACCGGGGAGCTGTTTTTT

clone_size: few
v_call: TRBV6-2/TRBV6-3
j_call: TRBJ2-7
d_call: -
cdr3_aa: CASSQTSIYEQYF
cdr3_nt: TGTGCCAGCAGCCAGACTTCGATCTACGAGCAGTACTTC

clone_size: -
v_call: TRBV29-1
j_call: TRBJ1-1
d_call: TRBD1
cdr3_aa: CSVYRGRTEAFF
cdr3_nt: TGCAGCGTCTACAGGGGTAGGACTGAAGCTTTCTTT

clone_size: few
v_call: TRBV7-2
j_call: TRBJ2-5
d_call: -
cdr3_aa: CASSLGGTQETQYF
cdr3_nt: TGTGCCAGCAGCTTAGGGGGGACTCAAGAGACCCAGTACTTC

clone_size: -
v_call: TRBV5-4
j_call: TRBJ2-5
d_call: TRBD1
cdr3_aa: CASSGDRTEETQYF
cdr3_nt: TGTGCCAGCAGCGGGGACAGGACGGAAGAGACCCAGTACTTC

clone_size: -
v_call: TRBV19
j_call: TRBJ1-3
d_call: TRBD1
cdr3_aa: CASSIPSGGSGNTIYF
cdr3_nt: TGTGCCAGTAGTATTCCGTCAGGGGGGTCTGGAAACACCATATATTTT

clone_size: -
v_call: TRBV18
j_call: TRBJ2-3
d_call: -
cdr3_aa: CASSPYSDTQYF
cdr3_nt: TGTGCCAGCTCACCCTATTCAGATACGCAGTATTTT

clone_size: -
v_call: TRBV4-1
j_call: TRBJ2-7
d_call: TRBD1
cdr3_aa: CASSLTGFSYEQYF
cdr3_nt: TGCGCCAGCAGTCTGACAGGGTTTTCCTACGAGCAGTACTTC

clone_size: -
v_call: TRBV19
j_call: TRBJ2-3
d_call: TRBD2
cdr3_aa: CASSIPTTRLAGPSGRTDTQYF
cdr3_nt: TGTGCCAGTAGTATCCCCACTACACGACTAGCGGGGCCTTCAGGAAGGACAGATACGCAGTATTTT

clone_size: -
v_call: TRBV5-1
j_call: TRBJ1-2
d_call: TRBD1
cdr3_aa: CASRPIRTGVGYTF
cdr3_nt: TGCGCCAGCAGGCCGATTCGGACAGGGGTGGGCTACACCTTC

clone_size: -
v_call: TRBV11-2
j_call: TRBJ2-3
d_call: -
cdr3_aa: CASSSGGLHSTDTQYF
cdr3_nt: TGTGCCAGCAGCTCCGGGGGACTTCATAGCACAGATACGCAGTATTTT

clone_size: -
v_call: TRBV5-4
j_call: TRBJ2-7
d_call: TRBD1
cdr3_aa: CASSSGTGIPLEQYF
cdr3_nt: TGTGCCAGCAGCTCCGGGACAGGGATTCCCCTCGAGCAGTACTTC

clone_size: -
v_call: TRBV7-2
j_call: TRBJ2-7
d_call: TRBD1
cdr3_aa: CASTGTAAYEQYF
cdr3_nt: TGTGCCAGCACCGGGACAGCTGCCTACGAGCAGTACTTC

clone_size: -
v_call: TRBV19
j_call: TRBJ2-7
d_call: -
cdr3_aa: CASGASWEQYF
cdr3_nt: TGTGCCAGTGGGGCTTCCTGGGAGCAGTACTTC

clone_size: -
v_call: TRBV10-2
j_call: TRBJ2-1
d_call: TRBD2
cdr3_aa: CASSGLAVTYNEQFF
cdr3_nt: TGCGCCAGCAGTGGGCTAGCGGTGACCTACAATGAGCAGTTCTTC

clone_size: -
v_call: TRBV28
j_call: TRBJ2-3
d_call: -
cdr3_aa: CASREGELTDTQYF
cdr3_nt: TGTGCCAGCAGGGAAGGGGAACTCACAGATACGCAGTATTTT

clone_size: -
v_call: TRBV6-1
j_call: TRBJ1-2
d_call: TRBD1
cdr3_aa: CASSDGQAFYGYTF
cdr3_nt: TGTGCCAGCAGTGACGGACAGGCATTCTATGGCTACACCTTC

clone_size: -
v_call: TRBV7-2
j_call: TRBJ1-5
d_call: -
cdr3_aa: CASSLGQPAYQPQHF
cdr3_nt: TGTGCCAGCAGCTTAGGACAACCCGCATATCAGCCCCAGCATTTT

clone_size: -
v_call: TRBV13
j_call: TRBJ2-5
d_call: TRBD2
cdr3_aa: CASSWTSGANQETQYF
cdr3_nt: TGTGCCAGCAGCTGGACTAGCGGGGCTAACCAAGAGACCCAGTACTTC

clone_size: -
v_call: TRBV30
j_call: TRBJ2-3
d_call: TRBD2
cdr3_aa: CAWTWTWASGGEDTQYF
cdr3_nt: TGTGCCTGGACCTGGACGTGGGCTAGCGGGGGGGAAGATACGCAGTATTTT

clone_size: -
v_call: TRBV9
j_call: TRBJ1-4
d_call: -
cdr3_aa: CASSQGPNEKLFF
cdr3_nt: TGTGCCAGCAGCCAGGGCCCTAATGAAAAACTGTTTTTT

clone_size: few
v_call: TRBV6-5
j_call: TRBJ1-1
d_call: TRBD1
cdr3_aa: CASSYLGTGGTEAFF
cdr3_nt: TGTGCCAGCAGTTACCTAGGGACAGGGGGGACTGAAGCTTTCTTT